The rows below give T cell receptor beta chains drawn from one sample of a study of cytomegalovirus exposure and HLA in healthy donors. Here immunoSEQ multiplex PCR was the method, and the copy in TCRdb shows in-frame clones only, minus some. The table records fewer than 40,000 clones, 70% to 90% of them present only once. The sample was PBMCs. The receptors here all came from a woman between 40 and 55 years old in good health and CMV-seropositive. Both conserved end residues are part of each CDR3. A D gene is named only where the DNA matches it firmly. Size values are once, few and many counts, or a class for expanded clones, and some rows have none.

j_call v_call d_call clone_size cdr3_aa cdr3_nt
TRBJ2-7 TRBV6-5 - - CASSYSYGYEQYF TGTGCCAGCAGTTACTCGTACGGCTACGAGCAGTACTTC
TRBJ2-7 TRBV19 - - CASSIVGRTYEQYF TGTGCCAGTAGTATTGTAGGGAGAACCTACGAGCAGTACTTC
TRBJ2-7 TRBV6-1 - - CASSELSSGSYEQYF TGTGCCAGCAGTGAACTCTCCTCCGGTTCCTACGAGCAGTACTTC
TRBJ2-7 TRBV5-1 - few CASSLPGSSYEQYF TGCGCCAGCAGCTTGCCGGGATCCTCCTACGAGCAGTACTTC
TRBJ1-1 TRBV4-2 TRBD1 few CASSQETGANTEAFF TGTGCCAGCAGCCAAGAGACAGGGGCTAACACTGAAGCTTTCTTT
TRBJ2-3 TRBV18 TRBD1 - CASSPQGDGTDTQYF TGTGCCAGCTCACCCCAGGGGGACGGGACAGATACGCAGTATTTT
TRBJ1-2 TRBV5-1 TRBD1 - CASSKRQGAPFNGYTF TGCGCCAGCAGCAAGAGACAGGGGGCGCCGTTCAATGGCTACACCTTC
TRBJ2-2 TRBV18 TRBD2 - CASSPGLAGAKNTGELFF TGTGCCAGCTCACCGGGACTAGCGGGGGCCAAGAACACCGGGGAGCTGTTTTTT
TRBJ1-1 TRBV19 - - CASSIDAGDTEAFF TGTGCCAGTAGTATAGATGCGGGGGACACTGAAGCTTTCTTT
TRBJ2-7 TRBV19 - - CASSIRQKQGYEQYF TGTGCCAGTAGTATTCGGCAGAAACAGGGCTACGAGCAGTACTTC
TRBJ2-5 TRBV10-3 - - CAISAATGPGTQYF TGTGCCATCAGTGCAGCTACAGGTCCGGGGACCCAGTACTTC
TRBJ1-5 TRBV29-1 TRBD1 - CSIKGAGQPQHF TGCAGCATAAAGGGGGCCGGGCAGCCCCAGCATTTT
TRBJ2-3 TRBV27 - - CASSQVGGQAQYF TGTGCCAGCAGCCAGGTGGGGGGGCAGGCGCAGTATTTT
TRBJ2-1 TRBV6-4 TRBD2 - CASSPSSSGGLFF TGTGCCAGCAGCCCCAGCTCTAGCGGGGGGCTGTTCTTC
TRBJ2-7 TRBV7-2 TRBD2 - CASSFQTSAYEQYF TGTGCCAGCAGCTTCCAGACTAGCGCCTACGAGCAGTACTTC
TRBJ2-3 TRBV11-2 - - CASSPQGGRSDTQYF TGTGCCAGCAGCCCCCAGGGGGGTAGGTCAGATACGCAGTATTTT
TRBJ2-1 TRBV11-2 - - CASSLAAYNEQFF TGTGCCAGCAGCTTAGCCGCGTACAATGAGCAGTTCTTC
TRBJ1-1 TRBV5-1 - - CASSLEQNTEAFF TGCGCCAGCAGCTTGGAGCAGAACACTGAAGCTTTCTTT
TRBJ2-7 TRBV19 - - CASSARDGPDSKFF TGTGCCAGTAGTGCCCGCGATGGGCCGGACAGCAAGTTCTTC
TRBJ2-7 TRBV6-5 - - CASSYGGNYEQYF TGTGCCAGCAGTTATGGGGGGAACTACGAGCAGTACTTC
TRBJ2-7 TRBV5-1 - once CASREGSEISYEQYF TGCGCCAGCAGAGAGGGCAGTGAGATATCCTACGAGCAGTACTTC
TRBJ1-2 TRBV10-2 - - CASSEGRISGYTF TGCGCCAGCAGTGAAGGCAGGATCAGTGGCTACACCTTC
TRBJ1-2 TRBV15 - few CATSRDGAYGYTF TGTGCCACCAGCAGAGATGGGGCTTATGGCTACACCTTC
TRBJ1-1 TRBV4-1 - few CASSQGLSGGANTEAFF TGCGCCAGCAGCCAAGGTCTATCGGGGGGGGCCAACACTGAAGCTTTCTTT